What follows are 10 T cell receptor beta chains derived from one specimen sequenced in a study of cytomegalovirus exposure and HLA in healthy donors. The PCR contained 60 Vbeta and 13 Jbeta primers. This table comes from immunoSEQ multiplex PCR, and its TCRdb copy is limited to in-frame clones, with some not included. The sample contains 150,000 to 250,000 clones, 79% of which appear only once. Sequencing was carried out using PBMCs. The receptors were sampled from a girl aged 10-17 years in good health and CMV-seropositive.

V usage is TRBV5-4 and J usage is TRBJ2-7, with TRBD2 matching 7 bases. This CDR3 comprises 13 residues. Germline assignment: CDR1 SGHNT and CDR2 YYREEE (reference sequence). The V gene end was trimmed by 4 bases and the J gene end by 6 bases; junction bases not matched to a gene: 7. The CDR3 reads CASSGREAGEQYF. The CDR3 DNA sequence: TGTGCCAGCAGCGGACGGGAGGCGGGCGAGCAGTACTTC.

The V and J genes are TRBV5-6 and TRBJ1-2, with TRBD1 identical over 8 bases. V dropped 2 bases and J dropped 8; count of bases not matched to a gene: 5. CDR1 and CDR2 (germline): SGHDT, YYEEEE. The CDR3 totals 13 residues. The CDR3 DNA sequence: TGTGCCAGCAGCTTCCCAGGGGGCTGGGGCTACACCTTC. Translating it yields CASSFPGGWGYTF. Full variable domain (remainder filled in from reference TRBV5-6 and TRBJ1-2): DAGVTQSPTHLIKTRGQQVTLRCSPKSGHDTVSWYQQALGQGPQFIFQYYEEEERQRGNFPDRFSGHQFPNYSSELNVNALLLGDSALYLCASSFPGGWGYTFGSGTRLTVV.

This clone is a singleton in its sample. The CDR3 reads CASSPVGGLTNSPLHF. CDR3 coding DNA: TGTGCCAGCTCACCAGTGGGGGGACTAACAAATTCACCCCTCCACTTT. The gene calls are TRBV18 and TRBJ1-6; the D gene is possibly TRBD1 (5 bases). Germline V gene data show CDR1 as KGHSH and CDR2 as LQKENI. V was cut by 2 bases and J by 7 bases, with 15 bases left in between. The CDR3 spans 16 residues.

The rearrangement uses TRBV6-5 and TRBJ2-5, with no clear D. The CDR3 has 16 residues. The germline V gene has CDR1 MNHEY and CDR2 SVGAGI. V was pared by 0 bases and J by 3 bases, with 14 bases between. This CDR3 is CASSYSNTDRKETQYF. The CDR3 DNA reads TGTGCCAGCAGTTACTCGAATACAGACCGTAAAGAGACCCAGTACTTC.

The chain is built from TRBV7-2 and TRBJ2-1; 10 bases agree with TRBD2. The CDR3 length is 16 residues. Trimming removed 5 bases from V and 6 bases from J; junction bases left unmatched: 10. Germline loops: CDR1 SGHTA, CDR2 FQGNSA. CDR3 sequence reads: CASSVGSASGGNEQFF. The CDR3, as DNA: TGTGCCAGCAGCGTGGGCTCGGCTAGCGGGGGCAATGAGCAGTTCTTC.

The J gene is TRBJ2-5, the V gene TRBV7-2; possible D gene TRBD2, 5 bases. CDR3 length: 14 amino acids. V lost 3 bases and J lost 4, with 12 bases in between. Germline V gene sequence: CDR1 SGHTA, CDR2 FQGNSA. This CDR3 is CASSLAGLGETQYF. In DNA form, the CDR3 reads TGTGCCAGCAGCTTGGCGGGTCTCGGAGAGACCCAGTACTTC.

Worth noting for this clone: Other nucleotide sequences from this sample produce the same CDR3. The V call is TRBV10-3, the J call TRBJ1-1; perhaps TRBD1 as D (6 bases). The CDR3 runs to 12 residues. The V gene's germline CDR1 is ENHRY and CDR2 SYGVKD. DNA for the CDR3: TGTGCGATAAGGGGGGGTGACACTGAAGCTTTCTTT. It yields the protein CAIRGGDTEAFF.

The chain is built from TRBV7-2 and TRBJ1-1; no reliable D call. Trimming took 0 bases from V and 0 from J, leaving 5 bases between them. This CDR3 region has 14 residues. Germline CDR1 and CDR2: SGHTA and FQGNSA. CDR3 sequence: CASSLALMNTEAFF. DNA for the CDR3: TGTGCCAGCAGCTTAGCTCTAATGAACACTGAAGCTTTCTTT.

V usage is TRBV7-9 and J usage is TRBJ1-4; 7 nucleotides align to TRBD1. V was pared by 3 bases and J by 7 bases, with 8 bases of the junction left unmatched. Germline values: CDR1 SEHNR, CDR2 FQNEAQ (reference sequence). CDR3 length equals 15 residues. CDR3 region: CASSLRQGNTEKLFF. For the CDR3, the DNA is TGTGCCAGCAGCTTGAGACAGGGAAACACTGAAAAACTGTTTTTT.

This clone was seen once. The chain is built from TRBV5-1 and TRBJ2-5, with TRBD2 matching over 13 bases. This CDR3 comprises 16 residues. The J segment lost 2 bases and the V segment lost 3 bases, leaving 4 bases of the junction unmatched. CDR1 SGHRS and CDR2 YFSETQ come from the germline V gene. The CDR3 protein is CASSSGLAGRQETQYF. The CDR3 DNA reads TGCGCCAGCAGCTCGGGACTAGCGGGGCGGCAAGAGACCCAGTACTTC.